Below, 15 T cell receptor beta chains from the same sample are listed, as sequenced in a study of somatic mutations in cytotoxic T cells in rheumatoid arthritis. Sequencing was performed with immunoSEQ multiplex PCR; in TCRdb, only in-frame clones are kept and a portion is missing. This table holds about 25,000 clones, roughly 74% found once. The sample comprised CD8+ T cells sorted from blood. These receptors were taken from a woman between 18 and 30 years old in good health.

The V and J genes are TRBV9 and TRBJ2-3; TRBD2 matches at 12 bases. Germline CDR1 reads SGDLS; CDR2 reads YYNGEE. Trimming at V came to 4 bases and at J to 6 bases, leaving 9 bases not matched to a gene. The CDR3 totals 16 residues. CDR3 sequence (DNA): TGTGCCAGCAGCACCACTAGCGGGGGGTATATGGATACGCAGTATTTT. Translating gives CASSTTSGGYMDTQYF. Full variable domain (rest looked up from reference TRBV9 and TRBJ2-3): DSGVTQTPKHLITATGQRVTLRCSPRSGDLSVYWYQQSLDQGLQFLIQYYNGEERAKGNILERFSAQQFPDLHSELNLSSLELGDSALYFCASSTTSGGYMDTQYFGPGTRLTVL.

The chain is built from TRBV9 and TRBJ2-3; D is undetermined. V was cut by 1 base and J by 0 bases, with 3 bases left in between. Germline V lookup: CDR1 SGDLS, CDR2 YYNGEE. The CDR3 runs 13 residues. The CDR3 here is CASSVLSTDTQYF. In nucleotides, the CDR3 is TGTGCCAGCAGCGTACTGAGCACAGATACGCAGTATTTT.

The chain combines TRBV12-1 with TRBJ1-5; the table's TRBD1 call for D was not verified on the DNA. TRBV12-1 is a documented pseudogene. This CDR3 is built from 16 residues. The DNA of the CDR3 is TGTGCCAGCAGCTTTGCTAACACAGGGAGCAATCAGCCCCAGCATTTT. It specifies CASSFANTGSNQPQHF.

This chain links TRBV9 with TRBJ2-3; either TRBD1 or TRBD2 may fit D (5 bases each). Germline CDR1 SGDLS, CDR2 YYNGEE. V lost 2 bases and J 2 bases, leaving 12 bases between the germline ends. The CDR3 loop spans 15 amino acids. The DNA for the CDR3 is TGTGCCAGCAGCGTCGGGGCTTCCTACACAGATACGCAGTATTTT. It yields the protein CASSVGASYTDTQYF.

V and J are TRBV7-9 and TRBJ1-4; D gene uncertain. V dropped 7 bases and J dropped 3 bases, with 9 bases sitting between them. The CDR3 totals 13 residues. Germline V gene data show CDR1 as SEHNR and CDR2 as FQNEAQ (reference sequence). The CDR3 nucleotides read TGTGCCAGCATAGACGGTTCTAATGAAAAACTGTTTTTT. It is translated as CASIDGSNEKLFF.

This clone was observed a handful of times. This chain joins TRBV28 and TRBJ2-1; D is uncertain. Germline assignment: CDR1 MDHEN and CDR2 SYDVKM. There are 15 residues in the CDR3. V shed 8 bases and J shed 3 bases, with 17 bases lying between them. The CDR3 reads CASLAAPDHYNEQFF. CDR3 sequence (DNA): TGTGCCAGCTTGGCGGCTCCGGACCACTACAATGAGCAGTTCTTC.

The CDR3 DNA follows: TGTGCCAGCATTGGAGGGCCCCGGGACCTAGGCTCCTACAATGAGCAGTTCTTC. It specifies CASIGGPRDLGSYNEQFF. The chain joins TRBV28 to TRBJ2-1; possible D gene TRBD2, 6 bases. Trimming cost V 7 bases and J 0 bases, with 22 bases left between them. The CDR3 is made up of 18 amino acids. Germline CDR1 and CDR2: MDHEN and SYDVKM.

The V gene is TRBV2, the J gene TRBJ2-7; perhaps TRBD1 as D (6 bases). This CDR3 spans 13 amino acids. V was trimmed by 5 bases and J by 6 bases, leaving 14 bases between them. Germline lookup yields CDR1 SNHLY and CDR2 FYNNEI. CDR3 amino acids: CASSSVGRGEQYF. DNA of the CDR3: TGTGCCAGCAGTTCGGTGGGCAGGGGCGAGCAGTACTTC.

The table lists this clone with a few counts. V and J are TRBV27 and TRBJ1-5; 7 bases fit TRBD1. V lost 5 bases, J lost 2 bases, and 6 bases stayed unmatched. This CDR3 region has 15 residues. Germline V gives CDR1 MNHEY, CDR2 SMNVEV (reference sequence). The CDR3 nucleotides read TGTGCCAGCAGTCCCAACAGGGGTGGCAATCAGCCCCAGCATTTT. Translated: CASSPNRGGNQPQHF.

The chain couples TRBV9 to TRBJ2-5; no clear D. Trimming took off 3 bases at V and 1 base at J, with 10 bases between the two ends. The CDR3 covers 14 residues. Germline CDR1 and CDR2: SGDLS and YYNGEE. The CDR3 DNA is TGTGCCAGCAGCGCCAAGGTGGGCCAAGAGACCCAGTACTTC. Amino acid sequence: CASSAKVGQETQYF.

This clone was recorded once. V is TRBV10-3 and J is TRBJ1-2; 7 bases fit TRBD1. Per the germline V gene, CDR1 is ENHRY and CDR2 is SYGVKD. The CDR3 runs 13 residues. V lost 8 bases, J lost 0 bases, and 3 bases stayed unmatched. CDR3 DNA: TGTGCCATCGGGGACAGTCCTAACTATGGCTACACCTTC. Residues: CAIGDSPNYGYTF.

This rearrangement joins TRBV11-3 to TRBJ1-1; 10 bases fit TRBD1. The ends lost 4 bases at V and 4 bases at J; junction bases unmatched: 12. The CDR3 sequence is 17 residues long. Germline assignment: CDR1 SGHNT and CDR2 YENEEA. The CDR3: CASSSPPWGQGPTEAFF. The CDR3 DNA reads as TGTGCCAGCAGCTCTCCCCCATGGGGACAGGGGCCCACTGAAGCTTTCTTT.

The V and J genes are TRBV7-6 and TRBJ2-1; 10 nucleotides line up with TRBD2. Germline CDR1 is SGHVS and CDR2 is FNYEAQ. V dropped 5 bases and J dropped 2; count of bases not matched to a gene: 3. The CDR3 runs to 15 residues. The CDR3 DNA reads TGTGCCAGCAGCCCAGCGGGAGGGGCCTACAATGAGCAGTTCTTC. This gives the protein CASSPAGGAYNEQFF. The complete variable domain, with remaining parts taken from reference TRBV7-6 and TRBJ2-1, reads GAGVSQSPRYKVTKRGQDVALRCDPISGHVSLYWYRQALGQGPEFLTYFNYEAQQDKSGLPNDRFSAERPEGSISTLTIQRTEQRDSAMYRCASSPAGGAYNEQFFGPGTRLTVL.

The rearrangement links TRBV6-1 to TRBJ2-2, with a weak D call TRBD2 (6 bases). In germline, CDR1 is MNHNS, CDR2 SASEGT. The CDR3 length is 13 residues. Trimming pared 8 bases from V and 2 bases from J, leaving 9 bases between. Here the CDR3 reads CASEGGNTGELFF. The DNA of the CDR3 is TGTGCCAGCGAGGGAGGCAACACCGGGGAGCTGTTTTTT.

A single count supports this clone. V is TRBV4-2 and J is TRBJ2-1, with a weak D call TRBD2 (6 bases). Germline V lookup: CDR1 LGHNA, CDR2 YNFKEQ. Trimming shortened V by 4 bases and J by 5 bases, and 12 bases separated the two germline ends. This CDR3 is built from 14 residues. CDR3 sequence (DNA): TGTGCCAGCAGCCCGTGGACTACGCACAATGAGCAGTTCTTC. Its protein is CASSPWTTHNEQFF.